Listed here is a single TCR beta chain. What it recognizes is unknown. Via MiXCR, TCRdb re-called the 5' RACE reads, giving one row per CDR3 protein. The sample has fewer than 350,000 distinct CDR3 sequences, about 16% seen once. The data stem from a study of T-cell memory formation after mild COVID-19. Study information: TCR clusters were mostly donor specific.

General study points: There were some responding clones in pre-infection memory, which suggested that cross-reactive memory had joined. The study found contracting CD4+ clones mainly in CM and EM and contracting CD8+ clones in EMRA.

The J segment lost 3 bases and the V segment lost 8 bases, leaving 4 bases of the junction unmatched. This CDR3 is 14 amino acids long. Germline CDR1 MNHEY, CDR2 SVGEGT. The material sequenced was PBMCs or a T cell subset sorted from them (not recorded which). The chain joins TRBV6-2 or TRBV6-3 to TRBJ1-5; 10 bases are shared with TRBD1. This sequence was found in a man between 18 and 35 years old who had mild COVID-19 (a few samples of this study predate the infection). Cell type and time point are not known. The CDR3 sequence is CASRGQGSNQPQHF. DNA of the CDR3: TGTGCCAGCCGGGGACAGGGGTCCAATCAGCCCCAGCATTTT.